The present T cell receptor beta chain was sequenced within a study of OX40 agonist ivuxolimab in advanced cancers. For the study at large: Patients were given ivuxolimab, an antibody that agonizes OX40 (CD134). Dose-escalation subjects each had hepatocellular carcinoma, melanoma, renal cell or head and neck cancer. Patients were roughly 83% male with ages about 23 to 80, mean 60.

The CDR3 is 13 amino acids. Trimming removed 4 bases at V and 4 bases at J, with 10 bases between. CDR1 and CDR2 (germline): LGHNA, YSLEER. In regard to this clone: Its antigen is currently unknown.

Repertoires were generated with immunoSEQ multiplex PCR, while TCRdb's copy carries only in-frame clones and drops some. The sample holds around 81,000 clones, roughly 80% seen once. Study outcomes and limitations: The study observed clonal expansion of CD4+ and CD8+ blood T cells by week 6 at 0.1 to 3.0 mg/kg.

The rearrangement uses TRBV4-3 and TRBJ1-2, with D unclear. Source: CD4+ or CD8+ T cells sorted from blood, taken in a trial of the OX40 agonist ivuxolimab. The clonotype originates from an adult with an advanced solid tumor such as melanoma, head and neck, liver or kidney cancer. The CDR3 region is CASSPSGVYGYTF. The CDR3, as DNA: TGCGCCAGCAGCCCCTCGGGTGTCTATGGCTACACCTTC.